Shown below are 17 T cell receptor beta chains from a single sample sequenced in a study of identical twins. TCRdb called the 5' RACE reads again in MiXCR, with one record for every CDR3 protein. Seen here are 400,000 to 500,000 distinct CDR3 sequences, 15% to 20% observed once, and the top ten hold roughly 12%. The sequencing sample was made of naive T cells sorted from blood. Every receptor here comes from a man in his fifties or sixties in good health.

Worth noting for this clonotype: A clone one base away is much larger, so this may be a read error. CDR3 DNA: TGCCGCGTTGAGGGCAGATACTACAATGAGCAGTTCTTC. Encoded protein: CRVEGRYYNEQFF. V usage is TRBV29-1 and J usage is TRBJ2-1, with TRBD2 as a possible D gene (5 bases). From germline, CDR1 is SQVTM and CDR2 ANQGSEA. The CDR3 loop spans 13 amino acids.

This clonotype was seen a handful of times. V and J are TRBV10-3 and TRBJ2-5, with D perhaps TRBD2 (6 bases). Germline assignment: CDR1 ENHRY and CDR2 SYGVKD. Trimming removed 3 bases from V and 7 bases from J, with 27 bases in between. CDR3 length: 18 residues. This CDR3 reads CAISEKRAPGSPRMTQYF. Written as DNA, the CDR3 is TGTGCCATCAGTGAAAAGCGGGCTCCGGGATCACCCAGGATGACCCAGTACTTC.

This clonotype was recorded a few times. The chain carries TRBV28 and TRBJ2-2, with a possible D match to TRBD1 (6 bases). V was shortened by 10 bases and J by 1 base, with 16 bases between the two germline ends. This CDR3 is built from 15 residues. Germline V gene data show CDR1 as MDHEN and CDR2 as SYDVKM. This chain's CDR3 is CATTHRGGNTGELFF. CDR3 nucleotide sequence: TGTGCCACCACCCACCGAGGGGGGAACACCGGGGAGCTGTTTTTT.

This rearrangement joins TRBV4-1 to TRBJ2-2, with 11 bases aligning to TRBD2. Germline V lookup: CDR1 MGHRA, CDR2 YSYEKL. J was trimmed by 5 bases and V by 2 bases; bases with no gene match: 4. The CDR3 spans 16 residues. CDR3 sequence reads: CASSQFTSGSTGELFF. Written as DNA, the CDR3 is TGCGCCAGCAGCCAATTTACTAGCGGGAGTACCGGGGAGCTGTTTTTT.

The table lists this clonotype with many counts. V is TRBV4-2 and J is TRBJ2-1, with 7 bases identical to TRBD2. V trimming: 5 bases; J trimming: 2 bases; junction bases outside the gene matches: 6. Germline V gene data show CDR1 as LGHNA and CDR2 as YNFKEQ. The CDR3 contains 15 residues. The CDR3 region has the DNA TGTGCCAGCAGCGAGCTTGCGGGGGCCTACAATGAGCAGTTCTTC. Translation: CASSELAGAYNEQFF.

The rearrangement uses TRBV27 and TRBJ2-1; 8 nucleotides match TRBD2. The CDR3 runs 12 residues. V trimming: 8 bases; J trimming: 7 bases; junction bases outside the gene matches: 4. The germline V gene has CDR1 MNHEY and CDR2 SMNVEV (reference sequence). The CDR3 loop reads CASRGGRNEQFF. The CDR3 DNA is TGTGCCAGCCGCGGGGGGAGGAATGAGCAGTTCTTC.

This clonotype has more than one count but fewer than ten. V usage is TRBV28 and J usage is TRBJ2-5; D is perhaps TRBD1 or TRBD2 (5 bases each). Germline CDR1 reads MDHEN; CDR2 reads SYDVKM. V lost 4 bases and J 6 bases, leaving 15 bases between the germline ends. This CDR3 is built from 14 residues. CDR3 DNA sequence: TGTGCCAGCAGTTGGGGGACGGACTCGCAGACCCAGTACTTC. This encodes CASSWGTDSQTQYF.

The table lists this clonotype with many counts. The genes are TRBV6-2 or TRBV6-3 and TRBJ2-5; no clear D gene. The CDR3 is made up of 12 amino acids. Trimming shortened V by 2 bases and J by 3 bases, and 4 bases separated the two germline ends. The germline gives CDR1 MNHEY, CDR2 SVGEGT. In DNA, the CDR3 is TGTGCCAGCAGTTACCCAAAAGAGACCCAGTACTTC. Translation gives CASSYPKETQYF.

This chain links TRBV20-1 with TRBJ1-5; the D gene is possibly TRBD1 (6 bases). Germline assignment: CDR1 DFQATT and CDR2 SNEGSKA (reference sequence). Trimming stripped 6 bases from V and 0 bases from J, with 12 bases between. CDR3 length equals 14 residues. CDR3 amino acids: CSAGRGNSNQPQHF. CDR3 DNA sequence: TGCAGTGCCGGAAGGGGGAATAGCAATCAGCCCCAGCATTTT.

The V call is TRBV6-2 or TRBV6-3, the J call TRBJ1-1; a possible D gene is TRBD1 (5 bases). The germline V and J ends were trimmed by 0 bases and 7 bases, with 9 bases remaining between them. The CDR3 consists of 13 residues. CDR1 is MNHEY and CDR2 is SVGEGT in the germline V gene. In DNA, the CDR3 is TGTGCCAGCAGTTACTCGGGGCAGCGTGAAGCTTTCTTT. Translated, it gives CASSYSGQREAFF.

At least ten counts were recorded for this clonotype. This sequence joins TRBV25-1 and TRBJ2-3; D unresolved. This CDR3 is 16 amino acids long. Trimming cost V 3 bases and J 1 base, with 14 bases left between them. Germline CDR1 reads MGHDK; CDR2 reads SYGVNS. The CDR3 DNA sequence: TGTGCCAGCAGTGACTGGACGGCAGTGGGCACAGATACGCAGTATTTT. It codes for CASSDWTAVGTDTQYF.

This clonotype has just a few counts. This chain links TRBV12-3 or TRBV12-4 with TRBJ2-1; 13 bases match TRBD2. V lost 4 bases and J lost 9; bases outside the gene matches: 12. There are 17 residues in the CDR3. The CDR3 DNA is TGTGCCAGCAGTTCCGGACTAGCGGGGGACATAGGGGGTGAGCAGTTCTTC. Translated: CASSSGLAGDIGGEQFF.

This clonotype showed up many times. The chain has TRBV7-9 and TRBJ2-5; D is unclear. The CDR3 covers 12 residues. Germline lookup yields CDR1 SEHNR and CDR2 FQNEAQ (reference sequence). The V end was cut by 4 bases, the J end by 5 bases, with 8 bases between. DNA of the CDR3: TGTGCCAGCAGCTACCTGACGGAGACCCAGTACTTC. It is translated as CASSYLTETQYF.

This clonotype was seen only a few times. This rearrangement joins TRBV7-9 to TRBJ2-1, with 7 bases identical to TRBD2. Germline V CDR1 and CDR2: SEHNR, FQNEAQ (reference sequence). The CDR3 loop spans 15 amino acids. V shed 4 bases, J shed 4 bases, and the junction held 7 bases outside the gene matches. This CDR3 reads CASSSSGKVYNEQFF. The CDR3 region has the DNA TGTGCCAGCAGCTCAAGCGGGAAGGTATACAATGAGCAGTTCTTC. The entire variable domain, with the rest obtained from reference TRBV7-9 and TRBJ2-1, is as follows: DTGVSQNPRHKITKRGQNVTFRCDPISEHNRLYWYRQTLGQGPEFLTYFQNEAQLEKSRLLSDRFSAERPKGSFSTLEIQRTEQGDSAMYLCASSSSGKVYNEQFFGPGTRLTVL.

This clonotype was picked up many times. The rearrangement uses TRBV6-2 or TRBV6-3 and TRBJ1-1; 7 nucleotides match TRBD1. The CDR3 totals 15 residues. CDR1 and CDR2 (germline): MNHEY, SVGEGT. V lost 6 bases to trimming and J lost 0 bases; unmatched junction nucleotides: 7. The CDR3 coding sequence is TGTGCCAGCAGGCGAGGGACAGAATTGAACACTGAAGCTTTCTTT. Translation: CASRRGTELNTEAFF.

The J gene is TRBJ2-7, the V gene TRBV7-2; the match to TRBD2 covers 10 bases. This CDR3 spans 15 amino acids. Germline V gives CDR1 SGHTA, CDR2 FQGNSA. With 1 base clipped from V and 5 bases from J, the junction kept 5 bases outside the gene matches. CDR3 loop: CASSLGLAGEDEQYF. CDR3 in DNA: TGTGCCAGCAGCTTAGGGCTAGCGGGAGAAGACGAGCAGTACTTC.

This clonotype was recorded a few times. The chain uses TRBV10-3 and TRBJ2-1; TRBD1 aligns across 9 bases. Germline assignment: CDR1 ENHRY and CDR2 SYGVKD. The V gene end was trimmed by 6 bases and the J gene end by 3 bases; junction bases not matched to a gene: 6. The CDR3 loop spans 15 amino acids. The CDR3 DNA sequence: TGTGCCATCAGCCCGACAGGGGGGCTCTACAATGAGCAGTTCTTC. It translates to CAISPTGGLYNEQFF.